The rows below give T cell receptor beta chains drawn from one sample of a study of T-cell reconstitution after alpha-beta-depleted transplantation in children. TCRdb ran MiXCR on the PCR reads and lists one entry per CDR3 protein. The sample holds fewer than 200,000 distinct CDR3 sequences, about 6.8% seen once. Here the sequenced sample was PBMCs from the stem cell graft donor, taken from the stem cell graft. These receptors originate from a human donor who donated a stem cell graft to a child with Wiskott-Aldrich syndrome. The CDR3 runs from the conserved cysteine through the conserved F or W. The order of the fields is clone size, D gene, V gene, J gene, CDR3 DNA, CDR3 protein. A D gene is named only where the DNA matches it firmly. The size field is filled for only some rows; it gives once, few, many or a size class.

many	NA	TRBV13	TRBJ1-1	TGTGCCAGCAGCTTAGGCCGGGGGAACACTGAAGCTTTCTTT	CASSLGRGNTEAFF
many	NA	TRBV20-1	TRBJ1-2	TGCAGTGCTAGAGATGTTGTAACAGCTGTGAGCTATGGCTACACCTTC	CSARDVVTAVSYGYTF
many	NA	TRBV25-1	TRBJ2-5	TGTGCCAGCAGTGAGGTGGAGGCGGTACACCAAGAGACCCAGTACTTC	CASSEVEAVHQETQYF
few	NA	TRBV19	TRBJ2-7	TGTGCCAGTACCTCGGCAGGGGGGCCCTACGAGCAGTACTTC	CASTSAGGPYEQYF
many	TRBD1	TRBV27	TRBJ1-5	TGTGCCAGCAGTGTAGGGGGCGGCAATCAGCCCCAGCATTTT	CASSVGGGNQPQHF
many	NA	TRBV7-9	TRBJ1-2	TGTGCCAGCAGCTTAACTGCAGCCCTCCATGGCTACACCTTC	CASSLTAALHGYTF
many	TRBD2	TRBV4-1	TRBJ2-1	TGCGCCAGCAGCCAAGATGAGGGGAGGGCCTACAATGAGCAGTTCTTC	CASSQDEGRAYNEQFF
many	NA	TRBV20-1	TRBJ2-5	TGCAGTGCATCAGCAGGGGGGGGAGAGACCCAGTACTTC	CSASAGGGETQYF
many	TRBD1	TRBV4-3	TRBJ2-7	TGCGCCAGCAGTCAAGACAGGGGAAGTCGCGAGCAGTACTTC	CASSQDRGSREQYF
many	NA	TRBV7-9	TRBJ2-2	TGTGCCAGCAGCTTAGGGAGAAAAACCGGGGAGCTGTTTTTT	CASSLGRKTGELFF
once	TRBD2	TRBV19	TRBJ2-7	TGTGCCAGTTCCGGGACTAGCGGGTGGTACGAGCAGTACTTC	CASSGTSGWYEQYF
NA	NA	TRBV18	TRBJ2-7	TGTGCCAGCTCACCAAGAGGTATAGTCTACGAGCAGTACTTC	CASSPRGIVYEQYF
many	NA	TRBV12-3/TRBV12-4	TRBJ2-3	TGTGCCAGCAGTTTCGCTGGCCGGGAGACAGATACGCAGTATTTT	CASSFAGRETDTQYF
many	NA	TRBV27	TRBJ1-1	TGTGCCAGCAGTTTACAGGACAGTAGGACTGAAGCTTTCTTT	CASSLQDSRTEAFF
many	NA	TRBV12-3/TRBV12-4	TRBJ1-2	TGTGCCAGCAGTTCCCCTTACCCGGGGATAAACTATGGCTACACCTTC	CASSSPYPGINYGYTF
many	NA	TRBV20-1	TRBJ1-3	TGCAGTGCTAGAGTAAGGGGCGCGGGAGGTGGAAACACCATATATTTT	CSARVRGAGGGNTIYF
few	NA	TRBV3-1	TRBJ2-3	TGTGCCAGCAGCCAAGATAAGGGACACCTCACCAACACAGATACGCAGTATTTT	CASSQDKGHLTNTDTQYF
many	NA	TRBV7-2	TRBJ1-5	TGTGCCAGCAGCTTAAGGGGAGGATATAGCAATCAGCCCCAGCATTTT	CASSLRGGYSNQPQHF
many	NA	TRBV5-6	TRBJ2-1	TGTGCCAGCAGTCCGGGACGCCGAAATGAGCAGTTCTTC	CASSPGRRNEQFF
NA	NA	TRBV7-9	TRBJ2-1	TGTGCCAGCAGCTCCCCGGACACCGACAATGAGCAGTTCTTC	CASSSPDTDNEQFF
many	TRBD1	TRBV15	TRBJ2-7	TGTGCCACCAGCAGAGATAGGGCAGGGGGCCAGCGGGAGCAGTACTTC	CATSRDRAGGQREQYF
many	NA	TRBV20-1	TRBJ2-1	TGCAGTGCTACCCCTCGCGGGACCTACAATGAGCAGTTCTTC	CSATPRGTYNEQFF
once	TRBD2	TRBV20-1	TRBJ2-7	TGCAGTGCTAGGACTAAGCGGGGTGTGTACGAGCAGTACTTC	CSARTKRGVYEQYF
many	NA	TRBV6-5	TRBJ1-1	TGTGCCAGCAGTTACTCAGGGAGGAACACTGAAGCTTTCTTT	CASSYSGRNTEAFF
few	NA	TRBV24-1	TRBJ1-1	TGTGCCACCAGTGCGGGGAAAAACACTGAAGCTTTCTTT	CATSAGKNTEAFF
many	NA	TRBV20-1	TRBJ1-3	TGCAGTGCTAGACTGTTAACCGGGACTGGCTCTGGAAACACCATATATTTT	CSARLLTGTGSGNTIYF
many	NA	TRBV3-1	TRBJ2-3	TGTGCCAGCAGCCTTAGCGGACTCGGCACAGATACGCAGTATTTT	CASSLSGLGTDTQYF
many	NA	TRBV12-3/TRBV12-4	TRBJ1-1	TGTGCCAGCAGCTTGGGACATATGAACACTGAAGCTTTCTTT	CASSLGHMNTEAFF
many	TRBD1	TRBV12-3/TRBV12-4	TRBJ1-5	TGTGCCAGCAGTGCACAGGGGGCGCATCAGCCCCAGCATTTT	CASSAQGAHQPQHF
many	NA	TRBV12-3/TRBV12-4	TRBJ2-1	TGTGCCAGCAGTTTTGTCGGGAGAGGCCAACTTTACAATGAGCAGTTCTTC	CASSFVGRGQLYNEQFF
many	TRBD1	TRBV24-1	TRBJ1-1	TGTGCCACCAGTGATAGCGGCAGGGGGAAAACTGAAGCTTTCTTT	CATSDSGRGKTEAFF
NA	TRBD2	TRBV30	TRBJ2-1	TGTGCCTGGAGTCCGAGGGACTATAATGAGCAGTTCTTC	CAWSPRDYNEQFF
many	TRBD1	TRBV12-3/TRBV12-4	TRBJ2-1	TGTGCCAGCAGCCGGCCGGGACAGGGGGCCGGCAATGAGCAGTTCTTC	CASSRPGQGAGNEQFF
many	NA	TRBV28	TRBJ1-6	TGTGCCAGCAGTTTATATGATCCCAGAACCTATAATTCACCCCTCCACTTT	CASSLYDPRTYNSPLHF
many	TRBD1	TRBV6-5	TRBJ2-1	TGTGCCAGCAGTCAGGGATTGCAGGGGGCGGGCAATGAGCAGTTCTTC	CASSQGLQGAGNEQFF
NA	TRBD1	TRBV20-1	TRBJ2-1	TGCAGTGCCCCGACAGGGCGATCTGACAATGAGCAGTTCTTC	CSAPTGRSDNEQFF
many	TRBD1	TRBV29-1	TRBJ2-1	TGCAGCGTTCAGACAGGGGCCAATGAGCAGTTCTTC	CSVQTGANEQFF
many	TRBD1	TRBV28	TRBJ2-2	TGTGCCAGCAGCCCTTTGGGACAGTCGAACACCGGGGAGCTGTTTTTT	CASSPLGQSNTGELFF
few	NA	TRBV12-3/TRBV12-4	TRBJ1-1	TGTGCCAGCACTTCGGTAAGGGTTGGGGACACTGAAGCTTTCTTT	CASTSVRVGDTEAFF
NA	NA	TRBV7-8	TRBJ1-1	TGTGCCAGCAGCCTCCTACCACAGCTGAACACTGAAGCTTTCTTT	CASSLLPQLNTEAFF
many	NA	TRBV5-1	TRBJ2-3	TGCGCCAGCAGCTTCTCGGGGGCCACAGATACGCAGTATTTT	CASSFSGATDTQYF
many	TRBD1	TRBV20-1	TRBJ2-7	TGCAGTGCTAGTCAGATTGGACAGGGGTCCTACGAGCAGTACTTC	CSASQIGQGSYEQYF
many	NA	TRBV3-1	TRBJ2-3	TGTGCCAGCAGCCAAGATGAACCCTCAGATACGCAGTATTTT	CASSQDEPSDTQYF
many	TRBD1	TRBV5-5	TRBJ2-1	TGTGCCAGCCGGGACAGGGTCTACTACAATGAGCAGTTCTTC	CASRDRVYYNEQFF
many	TRBD2	TRBV12-3/TRBV12-4	TRBJ2-2	TGTGCCAGCAGTTTGGCTAGCGGGAGGTTCGGGGAGCTGTTTTTT	CASSLASGRFGELFF
NA	NA	TRBV19	TRBJ2-2	TGTGCCAGTAGTATAGGACAGATATTCACCGGGGAGCTGTTTTTT	CASSIGQIFTGELFF
many	NA	TRBV10-3	TRBJ2-5	TGTGCCATCAGTGATTTGACAGCTCAAGAGACCCAGTACTTC	CAISDLTAQETQYF
many	NA	TRBV11-2	TRBJ2-1	TGTGCCAGCAGCTCCCGGCCCTTTGGTAACAATGAGCAGTTCTTC	CASSSRPFGNNEQFF
many	TRBD1	TRBV6-5	TRBJ2-7	TGTGCCAGCAGACGTCAACAGGGGGCAACAAACTACGAGCAGTACTTC	CASRRQQGATNYEQYF
many	TRBD1	TRBV7-8	TRBJ2-7	TGTGCCAGCAGCCAGGACAGGGTCTCAACCGAGCAGTACTTC	CASSQDRVSTEQYF
many	NA	TRBV20-1	TRBJ2-7	TGCAGTGCTAGCGGGACTCTCGGCTACGAGCAGTACTTC	CSASGTLGYEQYF
NA	NA	TRBV11-3	TRBJ2-1	TGTGCCAGCAGCTTAGGGGGATCGACCTACAATGAGCAGTTCTTC	CASSLGGSTYNEQFF
many	NA	TRBV6-5	TRBJ2-1	TGTGCCAGCAGTTACCCCCCGGTAGCGTACAGCTCCTACAATGAGCAGTTCTTC	CASSYPPVAYSSYNEQFF
many	NA	TRBV6-5	TRBJ1-6	TGTGCCAGCAGTTACTCGGGCAGCCTTAATTCACCCCTCCACTTT	CASSYSGSLNSPLHF
few	NA	TRBV7-9	TRBJ2-2	TGTGCCAGCAGCTTAGCTAACAGGAACACCGGGGAGCTGTTTTTT	CASSLANRNTGELFF
NA	NA	TRBV2	TRBJ2-1	TGTGCCAGCAGTGTAACTACACAGAACAATGAGCAGTTCTTC	CASSVTTQNNEQFF
many	NA	TRBV6-1	TRBJ1-3	TGTGCCAGCAGAGAGAGTAGTGGAAACACCATATATTTT	CASRESSGNTIYF
many	NA	TRBV29-1	TRBJ2-5	TGCAGCGTTGTAAACGGATTACAAGAGACCCAGTACTTC	CSVVNGLQETQYF